Below are 27 T cell receptor beta chains sequenced from a single sample in a study of cytomegalovirus exposure and HLA in healthy donors. The study ran its PCR with 60 Vbeta and 13 Jbeta primers. TCRdb's table, derived via immunoSEQ multiplex PCR, lists solely in-frame clones and lacks some. Its clone listing holds about 140,000 clones. The sample comprised PBMCs. The source of these receptors is a woman aged 18-29 years in good health and CMV-seronegative.

CDR3 sequence (DNA): TGTGCCAGCAGCCCCCGGGACAGGGCGGCAAACATTCAGTACTTC. Its protein product is CASSPRDRAANIQYF. The V and J genes are TRBV7-9 and TRBJ2-4, with 9 bases fitting TRBD1. The CDR3 contains 15 residues. V was pared by 5 bases and J by 6 bases, with 8 bases of the junction left unmatched. Germline CDR1 and CDR2: SEHNR and FQNEAQ (reference sequence).

The V and J genes are TRBV5-4 and TRBJ1-2; D unclear. Germline loops: CDR1 SGHNT, CDR2 YYREEE (reference sequence). The CDR3 runs 17 residues. The germline V and J ends were trimmed by 3 bases and 4 bases, with 22 bases remaining between them. The CDR3 region is CASSSEVGFRGSYGYTF. The CDR3 bases are TGTGCCAGCAGCTCGGAGGTCGGCTTCAGAGGTTCCTATGGCTACACCTTC.

The V call is TRBV5-4, the J call TRBJ2-7; D gene unclear. Germline CDR1 is SGHNT and CDR2 is YYREEE (reference sequence). This CDR3 has 14 amino acids. V was trimmed by 4 bases and J by 2 bases, leaving 13 bases between them. The CDR3 nucleotides read TGTGCCAGCAGCATGGCCGGAACAGCCTACGAGCAGTACGTC. Protein product: CASSMAGTAYEQYV.

The chain carries TRBV6-1 and TRBJ1-1; 8 bases map to TRBD1. Germline lookup yields CDR1 MNHNS and CDR2 SASEGT. V was clipped by 4 bases and J by 0 bases; unmatched bases: 4. The CDR3 loop spans 15 amino acids. The CDR3 region is CASSGKTGVNTEAFF. In DNA form, the CDR3 reads TGTGCCAGCAGTGGAAAGACAGGGGTGAACACTGAAGCTTTCTTT.

CDR3 loop: CASSLVLVSYEQFF. The DNA of the CDR3 is TGTGCCAGCAGCTTAGTCCTAGTCTCTTATGAGCAGTTCTTC. The J gene is TRBJ2-1, the V gene TRBV7-9; D not certain. V was shortened by 1 base and J by 8 bases, with 12 bases between the two germline ends. This CDR3 is 14 amino acids long. The germline CDR1 and CDR2 sequences are SEHNR and FQNEAQ (reference sequence).

The chain is built from TRBV27 and TRBJ1-1; D unresolved. CDR3 length: 12 residues. With 10 bases removed from V and 4 bases from J, the gap between germline ends came to 13 bases. Germline V gives CDR1 MNHEY, CDR2 SMNVEV (reference sequence). CDR3 sequence reads: CATTPLATEAFF. The CDR3 bases are TGTGCCACCACCCCCCTGGCCACTGAAGCTTTCTTT.

The J gene is TRBJ2-5, the V gene TRBV7-9; 7 bases agree with TRBD2. The V gene's germline CDR1 is SEHNR and CDR2 FQNEAQ (reference sequence). Germline trimming cut 1 base from V and 5 bases from J; bases unmatched to any gene: 7. The CDR3 contains 15 residues. The CDR3 is CASSLGTGLGETQYF. The CDR3 DNA is TGTGCCAGCAGCTTAGGAACCGGACTAGGGGAGACCCAGTACTTC.

The rearrangement links TRBV6-5 to TRBJ1-2; the D gene is possibly TRBD1 (6 bases). There are 13 residues in the CDR3. V was clipped by 6 bases and J by 4 bases, with 12 bases between them. The germline V gene encodes CDR1 MNHEY and CDR2 SVGAGI. Here the CDR3 reads CASSKTGAYGYTF. CDR3 DNA sequence: TGTGCCAGCAGCAAGACAGGAGCCTATGGCTACACCTTC.

The chain couples TRBV9 to TRBJ2-5; 11 bases line up with TRBD2. Germline V gene lookup returns CDR1 SGDLS and CDR2 YYNGEE. V dropped 3 bases and J dropped 1; count of bases not matched to a gene: 2. The CDR3 runs 15 residues. The CDR3: CASSGLAGGQETQYF. In DNA form, the CDR3 reads TGTGCCAGCAGCGGCCTAGCGGGAGGCCAAGAGACCCAGTACTTC.

This chain connects TRBV7-9 to TRBJ2-5; 7 bases line up with TRBD2. Trimming removed 2 bases from V and 4 bases from J; junction bases left unmatched: 10. CDR1 is SEHNR and CDR2 is FQNEAQ in the germline V gene (reference sequence). This CDR3 is 16 amino acids long. The CDR3 DNA reads as TGTGCCAGCAGCTTAATGCGGGAGACGCGGGCAGAGACCCAGTACTTC. As protein: CASSLMRETRAETQYF.

V and J are TRBV6-6 and TRBJ1-1; the match to TRBD1 covers 7 bases. The CDR3 runs to 15 residues. J gave up 1 base and V 5 bases, and 7 bases lay outside the gene matches. Germline V gene data show CDR1 as MNHNY and CDR2 as SVGAGI (reference sequence). DNA of the CDR3: TGTGCCAGCAGTACCGGGACAGAAGGGAACACTGAAGCTTTCTTT. Encoded protein: CASSTGTEGNTEAFF.

This chain joins TRBV11-2 and TRBJ2-1; 14 bases fit TRBD2. The junction had 6 bases not matched to a gene; V was cut back by 5 bases and J by 9 bases. The CDR3 is 15 residues long. Germline-derived CDR1 and CDR2 are SGHAT and FQNNGV. CDR3 sequence (DNA): TGTGCCAGCAGCATCGGGACTAGCGGGAGAGTTGAGCAGTTCTTC. Its protein is CASSIGTSGRVEQFF.

The V gene is TRBV9, the J gene TRBJ2-6, with D maybe TRBD2 (6 bases). This CDR3 has 15 amino acids. With 3 bases removed from V and 1 base from J, the gap between germline ends came to 8 bases. CDR1 is SGDLS, CDR2 YYNGEE, per germline. CDR3 nucleotide sequence: TGTGCCAGCAGCGCGCGGGATTCTGGGGCCAACGTCCTGACTTTC. Protein: CASSARDSGANVLTF.

The chain recombines TRBV6-1 with TRBJ2-5; 9 bases fit TRBD2. The CDR3 extends over 15 amino acids. The germline V gene encodes CDR1 MNHNS and CDR2 SASEGT. After removal of 2 bases from V and 4 bases from J, the junction contained 5 bases not matched to a gene. CDR3 bases: TGTGCCAGCAGTGAACAGACTAGCGGTGGAGAGACCCAGTACTTC. Translation gives CASSEQTSGGETQYF.

The chain carries TRBV5-1 and TRBJ2-7; D is uncertain. The V end was cut by 2 bases, the J end by 3 bases, with 6 bases between. Germline V gene lookup returns CDR1 SGHRS and CDR2 YFSETQ. The length of the CDR3 is 12 residues. The CDR3 DNA reads as TGCGCCAGCAGCTTAGACAACTACGAGCAGTACTTC. As protein: CASSLDNYEQYF.

The chain recombines TRBV7-3 with TRBJ2-7; TRBD2 agrees at 8 bases. This CDR3 has 15 amino acids. J was trimmed by 5 bases and V by 5 bases; bases with no gene match: 11. Per the germline V gene, CDR1 is SGHTA and CDR2 is FQGTGA. This CDR3 is CASSLAPGTRDEQYF. The CDR3 region has the DNA TGTGCCAGCAGCCTCGCCCCGGGGACTAGGGACGAGCAGTACTTC.

The chain couples TRBV5-4 to TRBJ2-2, with D maybe TRBD2 (6 bases). In germline, CDR1 is SGHNT, CDR2 YYREEE (reference sequence). Trimming shortened V by 4 bases and J by 1 base, and 11 bases separated the two germline ends. The CDR3 loop spans 15 amino acids. The CDR3 region is CASSSPGLNTGELFF. CDR3 nucleotides: TGTGCCAGCAGCAGTCCGGGACTGAACACCGGGGAGCTGTTTTTT.

V is TRBV18 and J is TRBJ2-5; 7 bases are shared with TRBD2. The CDR3 extends over 14 amino acids. CDR1 is KGHSH, CDR2 LQKENI, per germline. After removal of 2 bases from V and 11 bases from J, the junction contained 11 bases not matched to a gene. The CDR3 loop reads CASSPTVEGGEQYF. In nucleotides, the CDR3 is TGTGCCAGCTCACCAACCGTCGAGGGAGGGGAGCAGTACTTC.

This chain uses TRBV10-3 with TRBJ2-2, with TRBD1 identical over 8 bases. The CDR3 is made up of 15 amino acids. V was clipped by 6 bases and J by 3 bases; unmatched bases: 6. Germline loops: CDR1 ENHRY, CDR2 SYGVKD. CDR3 residues: CAIREATGDTGELFF. For the CDR3, the DNA is TGTGCCATCAGGGAAGCGACAGGGGACACCGGGGAGCTGTTTTTT.

The gene calls are TRBV5-5 and TRBJ2-7; possible D gene TRBD1, 6 bases. CDR3 length: 17 amino acids. CDR1 and CDR2 from the germline V gene are SGHKS and YYEKEE (reference sequence). The V end was cut by 0 bases, the J end by 1 base, with 17 bases between. The CDR3 nucleotides read TGTGCCAGCAGCTTGGGGGACACCCACTGGGGTTCCTACGAGCAGTACGTC. Translation: CASSLGDTHWGSYEQYV.

The chain joins TRBV25-1 to TRBJ2-7; 7 bases agree with TRBD1. The CDR3 runs to 16 residues. Losses at the gene ends were 0 bases for V and 0 bases for J; bases not matched to a gene: 5. From germline, CDR1 is MGHDK and CDR2 SYGVNS. The CDR3 DNA sequence: TGTGCCAGCAGTGAATACCGGGACAGAGACTCCTACGAGCAGTACTTC. This encodes CASSEYRDRDSYEQYF.

The CDR3 DNA sequence: TGCAGCGTGGTAGAGGTCCGCACCTACGAGCAGTACGTC. Encoded protein: CSVVEVRTYEQYV. The chain joins TRBV29-1 to TRBJ2-7, with D unresolved. V lost 6 bases, J lost 2 bases, and 14 bases lay in between. Germline V gene lookup returns CDR1 SQVTM and CDR2 ANQGSEA. CDR3 length: 13 residues.

V usage is TRBV11-3 and J usage is TRBJ2-1; 14 bases fit TRBD2. V lost 3 bases to trimming and J lost 4 bases; unmatched junction nucleotides: 5. Germline-derived CDR1 and CDR2 are SGHNT and YENEEA. This CDR3 has 17 residues. The CDR3 bases are TGTGCCAGCAGCTTTGCCGGGACTAGCGGGAGTTACAATGAGCAGTTCTTC. It encodes CASSFAGTSGSYNEQFF.

The chain carries TRBV5-5 and TRBJ1-1; D is unresolved. This CDR3 is 13 amino acids long. V lost 1 base to trimming and J lost 1 base, with 5 bases between them. From germline, CDR1 is SGHKS and CDR2 YYEKEE (reference sequence). The CDR3 reads CASSLSRNTEAFF. In DNA form, the CDR3 reads TGTGCCAGCAGCTTGTCTCGGAACACTGAAGCTTTCTTT.

The CDR3 DNA reads as TGTGCCAGCAGCTACCGACACCTCTCTGGGGCCAACGTCCTGACTTTC. It encodes CASSYRHLSGANVLTF. The rearrangement links TRBV11-3 to TRBJ2-6; D not certain. V was clipped by 4 bases and J by 0 bases, with 10 bases between them. Germline V gives CDR1 SGHNT, CDR2 YENEEA. The CDR3 has 16 residues.

Comments on this clone: One end of the junction fails to match germline, which may point to a read error. The gene calls are TRBV7-8 and TRBJ2-2; 10 bases align to TRBD1. Germline CDR1 and CDR2: SGHVS and FQNEAQ. This CDR3 region has 20 residues. The DNA for the CDR3 is TGTGCCAGCAGCAACGAGCTGACAGGGGGCCAGGTTGCGAACGCCGGGGAGCTGTTTTTT. Its translation: CASSNELTGGQVANAGELFF.

Concerning this clone itself: This specimen includes other DNA sequences encoding the same CDR3. This rearrangement joins TRBV29-1 to TRBJ2-5; the match to TRBD2 covers 11 bases. Germline V lookup: CDR1 SQVTM, CDR2 ANQGSEA. The CDR3 spans 14 residues. The J segment lost 5 bases and the V segment lost 2 bases, leaving 4 bases of the junction unmatched. The CDR3 is CSVETSGSVETQYF. In DNA, the CDR3 is TGCAGCGTTGAAACTAGCGGGAGTGTGGAGACCCAGTACTTC.